The T cell receptor beta chain described here comes from a study of molecular identifiers for immune sequencing clone quantification. TCRdb called the PCR reads again in MiXCR, with one record for every CDR3 protein. This repertoire shows over 300,000 distinct CDR3 sequences, roughly 24% found once; its top ten account for roughly 0.7%. The length of the CDR3 is 11 residues. The germline V and J ends were trimmed by 6 bases and 5 bases, with 7 bases remaining between them. The germline V gene has CDR1 MDHEN and CDR2 SYDVKM. This clonotype was counted a few times. This clonotype was obtained from a human donor in good health. Some libraries in this study had Jurkat cell RNA spiked in. This chain connects TRBV28 to TRBJ1-1, with D unresolved. Sequencing was done on a sample of naive CD8+ T cells from blood, with Jurkat cell RNA spiked in. The subset was: FACS-sorted CD8+CD4-CCR7+CD45RA+ naive T cells. In DNA form, the CDR3 reads TGTGCCAGCAGAACTATTACTGAAGCTTTCTTT. This encodes CASRTITEAFF.